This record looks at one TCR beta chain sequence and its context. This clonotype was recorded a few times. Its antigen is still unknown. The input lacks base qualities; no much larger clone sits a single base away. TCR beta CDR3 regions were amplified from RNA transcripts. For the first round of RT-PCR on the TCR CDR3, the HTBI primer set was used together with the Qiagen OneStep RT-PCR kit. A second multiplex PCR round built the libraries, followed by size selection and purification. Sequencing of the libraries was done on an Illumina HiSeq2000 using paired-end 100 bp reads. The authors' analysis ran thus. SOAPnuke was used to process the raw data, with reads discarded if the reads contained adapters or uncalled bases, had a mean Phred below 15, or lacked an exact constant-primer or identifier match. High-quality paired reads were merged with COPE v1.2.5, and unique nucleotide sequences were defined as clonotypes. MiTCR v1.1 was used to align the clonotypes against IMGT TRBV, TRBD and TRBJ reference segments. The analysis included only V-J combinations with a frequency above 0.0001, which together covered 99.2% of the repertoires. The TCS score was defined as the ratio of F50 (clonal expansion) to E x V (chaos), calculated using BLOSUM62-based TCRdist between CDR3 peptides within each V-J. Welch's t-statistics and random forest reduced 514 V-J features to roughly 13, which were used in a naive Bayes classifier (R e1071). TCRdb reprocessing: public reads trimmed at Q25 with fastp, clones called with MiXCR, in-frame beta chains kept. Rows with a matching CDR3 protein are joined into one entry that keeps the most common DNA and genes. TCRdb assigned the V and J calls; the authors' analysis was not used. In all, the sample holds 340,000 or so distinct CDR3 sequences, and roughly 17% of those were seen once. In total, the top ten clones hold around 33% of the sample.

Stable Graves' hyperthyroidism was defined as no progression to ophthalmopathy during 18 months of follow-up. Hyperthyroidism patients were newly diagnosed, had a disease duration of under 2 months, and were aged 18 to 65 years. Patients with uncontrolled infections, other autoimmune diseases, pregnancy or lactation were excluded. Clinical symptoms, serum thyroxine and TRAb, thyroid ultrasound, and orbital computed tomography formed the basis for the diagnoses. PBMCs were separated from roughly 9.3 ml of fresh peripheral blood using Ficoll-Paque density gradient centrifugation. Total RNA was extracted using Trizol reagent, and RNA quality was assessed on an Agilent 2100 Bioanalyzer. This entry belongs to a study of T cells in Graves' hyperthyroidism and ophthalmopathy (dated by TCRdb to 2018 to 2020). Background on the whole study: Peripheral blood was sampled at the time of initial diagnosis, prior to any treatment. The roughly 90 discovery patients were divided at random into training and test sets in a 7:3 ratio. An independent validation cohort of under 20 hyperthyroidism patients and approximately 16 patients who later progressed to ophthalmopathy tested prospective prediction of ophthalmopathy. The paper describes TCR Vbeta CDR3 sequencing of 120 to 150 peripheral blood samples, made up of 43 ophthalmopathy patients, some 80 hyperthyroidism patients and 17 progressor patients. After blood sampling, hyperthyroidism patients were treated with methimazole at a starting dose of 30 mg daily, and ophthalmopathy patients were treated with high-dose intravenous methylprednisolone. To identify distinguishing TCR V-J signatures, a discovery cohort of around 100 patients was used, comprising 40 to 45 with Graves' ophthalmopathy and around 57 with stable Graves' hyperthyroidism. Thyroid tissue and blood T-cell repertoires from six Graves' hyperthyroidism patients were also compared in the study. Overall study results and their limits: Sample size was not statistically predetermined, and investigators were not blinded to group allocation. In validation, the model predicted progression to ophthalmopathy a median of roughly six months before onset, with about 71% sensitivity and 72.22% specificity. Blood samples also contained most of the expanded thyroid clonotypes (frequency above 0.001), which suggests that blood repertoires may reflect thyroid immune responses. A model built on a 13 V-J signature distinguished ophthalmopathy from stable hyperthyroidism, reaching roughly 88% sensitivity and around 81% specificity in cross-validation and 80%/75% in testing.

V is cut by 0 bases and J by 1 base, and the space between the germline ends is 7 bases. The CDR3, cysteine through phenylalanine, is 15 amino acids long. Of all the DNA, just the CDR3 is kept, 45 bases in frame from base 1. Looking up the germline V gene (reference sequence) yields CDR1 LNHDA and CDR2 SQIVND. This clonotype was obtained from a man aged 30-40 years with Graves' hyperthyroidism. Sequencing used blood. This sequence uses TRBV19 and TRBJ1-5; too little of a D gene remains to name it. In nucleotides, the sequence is TGTGCCAGTAGTATAGACGCGGGGAGCAATCAGCCCCAGCATTTT. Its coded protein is CASSIDAGSNQPQHF.